What follows are 4 T cell receptor beta chains derived from one specimen sequenced in a study of T cells in Graves' hyperthyroidism and ophthalmopathy (dated by TCRdb to about 2019). The library came from multiplex PCR. TCRdb records Illumina HiSeq 2000 as the sequencer. The TCR beta CDR3 regions were amplified from RNA transcripts. The TCR CDR3 was subjected to a first round of RT-PCR using the HTBI primer set and the Qiagen OneStep RT-PCR kit. Using fastp at Q25 and MiXCR, TCRdb reprocessed the public reads and kept productive beta chains. Rows are combined by CDR3 protein, so each entry shows the most common genes and DNA. This sample is represented by 450,000 to 500,000 distinct CDR3 sequences; approximately 23% of them were singletons. Approximately 49% of the sample comes from the top ten. The sequenced sample was blood. These receptors originate from a woman in her seventies with Graves' ophthalmopathy.

This clonotype was counted ten times or more. The chain joins TRBV12-3 or TRBV12-4 to TRBJ2-5, with D perhaps TRBD2 (6 bases). The CDR3 consists of 13 residues. Trimming took 5 bases from V and 7 from J, leaving 14 bases between them. The CDR3 protein is CASSLGGGGTQYF. CDR3 DNA sequence: TGTGCCAGCAGTCTCGGGGGTGGCGGGACCCAGTACTTC.

This clonotype was seen only a few times. An end of the junction does not agree with germline; a read error may underlie this. The chain couples TRBV7-7 to TRBJ1-3, with D perhaps matching TRBD1 (6 bases). This CDR3 spans 15 amino acids. CDR1 and CDR2 from the germline V gene are SSHAT and FNYEAQ (reference sequence). The CDR3 protein is CASSRDRTPGNTIYF. CDR3 bases: TGTGCTAGCAGCCGAGACAGGACCCCTGGAAACACCATATATTTT.

Many counts were recorded for this clonotype. V usage is TRBV12-5 and J usage is TRBJ2-1; D may correspond to TRBD1 or TRBD2 (5 bases each). Trimming stripped 1 base from V and 8 bases from J, with 15 bases between. CDR1 and CDR2 from the germline V gene are LGHNT and FRNRAP. CDR3 length: 15 residues. The CDR3 DNA follows: TGTGCTAGTGGTTTGGGGGGCGGAGAGGGGCATGAGCAGTTCTTC. Its protein is CASGLGGGEGHEQFF. Full variable domain (missing parts from reference TRBV12-5 and TRBJ2-1): DARVTQTPRHKVTEMGQEVTMRCQPILGHNTVFWYRQTMMQGLELLAYFRNRAPLDDSGMPKDRFSAEMPDATLATLKIQPSEPRDSAVYFCASGLGGGEGHEQFFGPGTRLTVL.

This clonotype was seen a single time. The chain carries TRBV6-2 or TRBV6-3 and TRBJ2-3, with 14 nucleotides matching TRBD2. V dropped 4 bases and J dropped 0; count of bases not matched to a gene: 3. This CDR3 contains 17 residues. Germline CDR1 and CDR2: MNHEY and SVGEGT. CDR3 region: CASSWGLAGDSTDTQYF. DNA for the CDR3: TGTGCCAGCAGTTGGGGACTAGCGGGAGACAGCACAGATACGCAGTATTTT.